This TCR beta chain appears in the sequencing data of a study of preoperative IRX-2 immunotherapy in early breast cancer. The germline V gene has CDR1 SGHNT and CDR2 YENEEA. The CDR3 spans 15 residues. Trimming pared 8 bases from V and 7 bases from J, leaving 20 bases between. Treatment: preoperative locoregional IRX-2 cytokine immunotherapy. Samples came from a phase Ib trial of preoperative locoregional IRX-2 cytokine immunotherapy. Sequencing used immunoSEQ multiplex PCR; TCRdb keeps in-frame clones, though not all of them. The data show 35,000 to 40,000 clones, 80% to 90% seen once. This sequence was found in a human donor with breast cancer. The sequences come from lymph node tissue, collected after IRX-2 immunotherapy. The chain has TRBV11-3 and TRBJ2-2; tentatively, D is TRBD2 (5 bases). Here the CDR3 DNA reads TGTGCCAGCCAAAGTGGCTCAACCCGGGGCGGGGAGCTGTTTTTT. Protein sequence: CASQSGSTRGGELFF.